The 20 T cell receptor beta chains reported below all come from one sample, sequenced in a study of regulatory T cells in long-lasting Graves disease. Noted time point: newly diagnosed GD, antithyroid drugs for less than 3 months. RNA isolated from PBMCs was used to make the TCR library. Library construction for TCR beta used iRepertoire HTBI primers and Arm-PCR of CDR3 regions. Each CDR3 protein is one row after TCRdb ran MiXCR on the multiplex PCR reads. The sample records about 620,000 distinct CDR3 sequences, less than 20% being singletons. These same records also appear under a second study, on T cells in Graves' hyperthyroidism and ophthalmopathy.

The sample was peripheral blood mononuclear cells (PBMCs), taken at new diagnosis, from a patient treated with antithyroid drugs. The receptors were gathered from a woman under 40 with Graves disease.

The CDR3 is CASSPSLGSGNTIYF. DNA for the CDR3: TGTGCCAGCTCACCATCCCTAGGATCTGGAAACACCATATATTTT. V is TRBV18 and J is TRBJ1-3; no clear D gene. This CDR3 has 15 residues. The germline V gene encodes CDR1 KGHSH and CDR2 LQKENI. V was shortened by 2 bases and J by 1 base, with 9 bases between the two germline ends.

This clonotype was recorded only once. DNA of the CDR3: TGTGCCAGCAGCGCTCAAGGGACCTACTACGAGCAGTACTTC. This codes for CASSAQGTYYEQYF. The gene calls are TRBV9 and TRBJ2-7; D may match TRBD1 or TRBD2 (5 bases each). This CDR3 is built from 14 residues. The V end was cut by 3 bases, the J end by 3 bases, with 13 bases between. Germline V gene lookup returns CDR1 SGDLS and CDR2 YYNGEE.

This clonotype was counted at least ten times. The V gene is TRBV12-3 or TRBV12-4, the J gene TRBJ2-5; D call uncertain. The CDR3 spans 14 residues. Trimming shortened V by 5 bases and J by 4 bases, and 14 bases separated the two germline ends. The CDR3 DNA is TGTGCCAGCAGTCTACTTACCACCCCAGAGACCCAGTACTTC. Its protein product is CASSLLTTPETQYF.

This clonotype was picked up many times. The chain uses TRBV5-1 and TRBJ2-1; D might be TRBD1 (6 bases). CDR3 size: 14 residues. V was cut by 0 bases and J by 5 bases, with 9 bases left in between. From germline, CDR1 is SGHRS and CDR2 YFSETQ. CDR3 region: CASSLGTVDNEQFF. CDR3 DNA sequence: TGCGCCAGCAGCTTGGGGACAGTCGACAATGAGCAGTTCTTC.

In this sample, this clonotype turned up many times. This chain connects TRBV2 to TRBJ2-2; D remains ambiguous. This CDR3 has 15 amino acids. The V gene's germline CDR1 is SNHLY and CDR2 FYNNEI. The V gene lost 4 bases and the J gene lost 1 base, with 10 bases spanning the gap. This CDR3 reads CASSVQWGNTGELFF. CDR3 bases: TGTGCCAGCAGTGTTCAGTGGGGGAACACCGGGGAGCTGTTTTTT.

The chain is built from TRBV30 and TRBJ2-3; perhaps TRBD1 as D (6 bases). Germline lookup yields CDR1 GTSNPN and CDR2 SVGIG (reference sequence). CDR3 size: 13 residues. The ends were cut back, 5 bases at V and 4 bases at J, with 13 bases in the middle. The CDR3 region has the DNA TGTGCCTGGCAGGGGTGGGGAGCAGATACGCAGTATTTT. This codes for CAWQGWGADTQYF. The full variable domain, completed using reference TRBV30 and TRBJ2-3, is SQTIHQWPATLVQPVGSPLSLECTVEGTSNPNLYWYRQAAGRGLQLLFYSVGIGQISSEVPQNLSASRPQDRQFILSSKKLLLSDSGFYLCAWQGWGADTQYFGPGTRLTVL.

This clonotype was detected many times. This chain links TRBV10-3 with TRBJ2-7, with TRBD2 matching 7 bases. The V and J ends lost 3 bases and 5 bases, in that order; junction bases with no gene match: 13. CDR3 length: 16 residues. The germline CDR1 and CDR2 sequences are ENHRY and SYGVKD. This CDR3 reads CAISERVREGGHEQYF. The CDR3 nucleotides read TGTGCCATCAGTGAAAGAGTGAGGGAGGGAGGTCACGAGCAGTACTTC.

This clonotype was observed many times. The V call is TRBV5-1, the J call TRBJ2-7; 10 positions agree with TRBD2. This CDR3 comprises 16 residues. Trimming took 4 bases from V and 7 from J; bases not matched to a gene: 14. Germline assignment: CDR1 SGHRS and CDR2 YFSETQ. The CDR3 loop is CASSTVGAGGPKEQYF. CDR3 nucleotide sequence: TGCGCCAGCAGCACAGTGGGAGCGGGAGGGCCGAAAGAGCAGTACTTC.

V is TRBV10-3 and J is TRBJ2-3, with 14 bases that match TRBD2. The CDR3 runs to 19 residues. V dropped 9 bases and J dropped 2; count of bases not matched to a gene: 16. Germline CDR1 is ENHRY and CDR2 is SYGVKD. The CDR3 sequence: CAISRLAGGAGGSTDTQYF. The DNA for the CDR3 is TGTGCCATATCAAGACTAGCGGGAGGGGCTGGGGGGTCCACAGATACGCAGTATTTT.

The chain recombines TRBV5-1 with TRBJ2-1; a weak D match, TRBD2 (5 bases). This CDR3 has 13 amino acids. Germline V gene lookup returns CDR1 SGHRS and CDR2 YFSETQ. The V end was cut by 3 bases, the J end by 9 bases, with 13 bases between. CDR3 nucleotides: TGCGCCAGCAGCTCTGGCGGAGGAGCTGAGCAGTTCTTC. Translating gives CASSSGGGAEQFF. Supplemented by reference TRBV5-1 and TRBJ2-1, the full variable domain reads KAGVTQTPRYLIKTRGQQVTLSCSPISGHRSVSWYQQTPGQGLQFLFEYFSETQRNKGNFPGRFSGRQFSNSRSEMNVSTLELGDSALYLCASSSGGGAEQFFGPGTRLTVL.

This clonotype has ten or more counts. The V call is TRBV28, the J call TRBJ2-4; 9 bases line up with TRBD2. CDR3 length: 15 residues. J was trimmed by 6 bases and V by 3 bases; bases with no gene match: 6. Per the germline V gene, CDR1 is MDHEN and CDR2 is SYDVKM. CDR3 amino acids: CASSFPQTSGNIQYF. The CDR3 DNA is TGTGCCAGCAGTTTCCCTCAGACTAGCGGAAACATTCAGTACTTC.

This clonotype was seen repeatedly, ten times or more. The chain employs TRBV20-1 and TRBJ2-1; D uncertain. V was trimmed by 3 bases and J by 9 bases, leaving 12 bases between them. This CDR3 spans 12 amino acids. Looked up from germline, CDR1 is DFQATT and CDR2 is SNEGSKA (reference sequence). The CDR3 region is CSASWLGAEQFF. Written as DNA, the CDR3 is TGCAGTGCTAGCTGGCTCGGTGCTGAGCAGTTCTTC.

This clonotype was observed a few times. The chain joins TRBV7-9 to TRBJ2-5, with D possibly matching TRBD2 (5 bases). CDR1 is SEHNR, CDR2 FQNEAQ, per germline (reference sequence). CDR3 length equals 16 residues. V was shortened by 1 base and J by 4 bases, with 16 bases between the two germline ends. The DNA for the CDR3 is TGTGCCAGCAGCTTAGAAGGAGGTTTGCGACGAGAGACCCAGTACTTC. Amino acids: CASSLEGGLRRETQYF.

The V and J genes are TRBV6-2 or TRBV6-3 and TRBJ2-1, with D possibly being TRBD1 (6 bases). The CDR3 length is 14 residues. CDR1 is MNHEY and CDR2 is SVGEGT in the germline V gene. V gave up 0 bases and J gave up 8 bases, with 11 bases separating them. DNA for the CDR3: TGTGCCAGCAGTTACTCCACGCGGACAGATGAGCAGTTCTTC. It yields the protein CASSYSTRTDEQFF.

The chain has TRBV15 and TRBJ1-3; D unclear. The CDR3 has 14 amino acids. The V end lost 3 bases, the J end lost 4 bases, and 10 bases lay between the germline ends. The germline V gene has CDR1 LNHNV and CDR2 YYDKDF (reference sequence). CDR3 coding DNA: TGTGCCACCAGCAGTGGGCTGGGAGGAAACACCATATATTTT. Translating it yields CATSSGLGGNTIYF.

This clonotype was counted many times. This sequence joins TRBV6-2 or TRBV6-3 and TRBJ2-1; D gene ambiguous. This CDR3 contains 11 residues. Germline V CDR1 and CDR2: MNHEY, SVGEGT. The germline V and J ends were trimmed by 6 bases and 5 bases, with 5 bases remaining between them. CDR3 sequence (DNA): TGTGCCAGCAGCCCACACAATGAGCAGTTCTTC. Protein: CASSPHNEQFF.

There are many counts of this clonotype. The chain employs TRBV2 and TRBJ2-7, with 8 bases fitting TRBD1. V was pared by 10 bases and J by 3 bases, with 2 bases of the junction left unmatched. Per germline, CDR1 SNHLY and CDR2 FYNNEI. The CDR3 runs 11 residues. The CDR3 is CATGQGYEQYF. CDR3 in DNA: TGTGCCACCGGACAGGGCTACGAGCAGTACTTC.

This clonotype appeared a few times. This chain connects TRBV30 to TRBJ2-2; D gene unclear. The V gene lost 1 base and the J gene lost 0 bases, with 3 bases spanning the gap. The CDR3 spans 13 residues. Germline assignment: CDR1 GTSNPN and CDR2 SVGIG (reference sequence). The CDR3 DNA reads TGTGCCTGGAGTGCTCCGAACACCGGGGAGCTGTTTTTT. Its translation: CAWSAPNTGELFF.

In its sample, this clonotype was seen many times. V is TRBV7-9 and J is TRBJ1-2, with D uncertain. V shed 5 bases and J shed 8 bases, with 15 bases lying between them. CDR1 SEHNR and CDR2 FQNEAQ come from the germline V gene (reference sequence). The CDR3 consists of 13 residues. The CDR3 coding sequence is TGTGCCAGCAGCCCCAGCACGGGCCGCGGCTACACCTTC. It specifies CASSPSTGRGYTF.

This clonotype occurred many times. This chain joins TRBV5-1 and TRBJ1-1; D is ambiguous. Between the trimmed V and J ends, which lost 2 bases and 6 bases, there was a span of 11 bases. This CDR3 comprises 13 residues. Per the germline V gene, CDR1 is SGHRS and CDR2 is YFSETQ. For the CDR3, the DNA is TGCGCCAGCAGCTTAATCCCGGCGCCTGAAGCTTTCTTT. It is translated as CASSLIPAPEAFF.